This T cell receptor (beta chain) came from a study of blood T cell repertoires in COVID-19. As for the study in general: Acute and convalescent COVID-19 samples came from the United States, Italy and Spain. In each case, the material was cDNA or gDNA derived from T cells, B-cell-depleted T cells, or PBMCs.

From germline, CDR1 is LNHDA and CDR2 SQIVND (reference sequence). The CDR3 extends over 14 amino acids. V dropped 6 bases and J dropped 4; count of bases not matched to a gene: 6. Produced via immunoSEQ multiplex PCR; TCRdb's table is partial and in-frame only. The sample has some 270,000 clones, around 91% seen once. Enrollment of patients from Seattle took place during active infection, with longitudinal follow-up. This TCR derives from a woman aged 60-75 years with COVID-19, enrolled during active disease. V is TRBV19 and J is TRBJ1-2; 9 bases line up with TRBD1. The sample comprised peripheral blood. As DNA, the CDR3 is TGTGCCAGTAGAGATCCGGGACAGGGCTATGGCTACACCTTC. Protein product: CASRDPGQGYGYTF. Together with reference TRBV19 and TRBJ1-2, the CDR3 gives the full variable domain: DGGITQSPKYLFRKEGQNVTLSCEQNLNHDAMYWYRQDPGQGLRLIYYSQIVNDFQKGDIAEGYSVSREKKESFPLTVTSAQKNPTAFYLCASRDPGQGYGYTFGSGTRLTVV.